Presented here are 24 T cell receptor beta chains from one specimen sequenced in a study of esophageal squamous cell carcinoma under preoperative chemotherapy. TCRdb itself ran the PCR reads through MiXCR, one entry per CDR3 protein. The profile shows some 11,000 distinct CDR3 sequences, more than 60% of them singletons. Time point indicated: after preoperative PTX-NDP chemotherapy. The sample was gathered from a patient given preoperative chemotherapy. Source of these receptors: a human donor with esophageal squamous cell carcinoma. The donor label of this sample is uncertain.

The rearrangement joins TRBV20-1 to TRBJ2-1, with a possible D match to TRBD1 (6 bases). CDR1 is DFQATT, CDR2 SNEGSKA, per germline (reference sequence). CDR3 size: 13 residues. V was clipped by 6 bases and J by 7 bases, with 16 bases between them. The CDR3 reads CSAVVRGKNEQFF. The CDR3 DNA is TGCAGTGCAGTCGTTAGGGGGAAGAATGAGCAGTTCTTC.

The DNA of the CDR3 is TGTGCCAGCAGTTACGGTCCTAGCGGGATAAGCGGTACGCAGTATTTT. Translating it yields CASSYGPSGISGTQYF. The rearrangement uses TRBV6-5 and TRBJ2-3; TRBD2 matches 9 bases. Germline V CDR1 and CDR2: MNHEY, SVGAGI. The CDR3 extends over 16 amino acids. The V segment lost 2 bases and the J segment 8 bases; nucleotides outside the gene matches: 11.

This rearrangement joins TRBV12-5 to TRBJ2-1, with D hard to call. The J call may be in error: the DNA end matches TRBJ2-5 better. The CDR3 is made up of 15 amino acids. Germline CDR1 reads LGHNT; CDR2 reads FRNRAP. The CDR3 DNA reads TGTGCTAGTGGTTCCAACGTGAGCTTGACGGAGACCCAGTACTTC. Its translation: CASGSNVSLTETQYF.

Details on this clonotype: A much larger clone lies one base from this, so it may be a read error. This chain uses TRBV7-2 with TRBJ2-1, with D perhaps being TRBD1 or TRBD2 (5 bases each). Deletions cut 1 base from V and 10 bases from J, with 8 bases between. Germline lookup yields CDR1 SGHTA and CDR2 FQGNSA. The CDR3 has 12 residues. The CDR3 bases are TGTGCCAGCAGCTTAGTGGGGACCGAGCAGTTCTTC. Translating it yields CASSLVGTEQFF.

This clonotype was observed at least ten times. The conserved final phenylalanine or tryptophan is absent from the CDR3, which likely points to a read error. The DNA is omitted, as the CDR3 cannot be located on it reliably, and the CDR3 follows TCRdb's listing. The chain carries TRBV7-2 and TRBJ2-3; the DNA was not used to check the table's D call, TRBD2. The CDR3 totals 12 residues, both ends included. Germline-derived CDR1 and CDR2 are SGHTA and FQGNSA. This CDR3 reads CASSTRTSFREY.

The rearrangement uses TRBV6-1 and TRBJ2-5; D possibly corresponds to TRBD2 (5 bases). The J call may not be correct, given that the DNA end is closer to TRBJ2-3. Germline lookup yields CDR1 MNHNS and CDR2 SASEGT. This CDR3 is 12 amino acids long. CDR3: CASSELGGTQYF. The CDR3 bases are TGTGCCAGCAGTGAACTAGGAGGTACGCAGTATTTT.

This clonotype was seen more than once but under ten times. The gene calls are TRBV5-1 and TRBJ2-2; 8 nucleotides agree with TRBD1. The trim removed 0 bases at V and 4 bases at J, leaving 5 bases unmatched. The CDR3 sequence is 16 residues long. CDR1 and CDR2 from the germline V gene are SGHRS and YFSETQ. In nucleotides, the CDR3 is TGCGCCAGCAGCTTGGGGACAGGGCAGACCACCGGGGAGCTGTTTTTT. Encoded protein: CASSLGTGQTTGELFF. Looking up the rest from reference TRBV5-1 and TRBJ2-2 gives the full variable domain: KAGVTQTPRYLIKTRGQQVTLSCSPISGHRSVSWYQQTPGQGLQFLFEYFSETQRNKGNFPGRFSGRQFSNSRSEMNVSTLELGDSALYLCASSLGTGQTTGELFFGEGSRLTVL.

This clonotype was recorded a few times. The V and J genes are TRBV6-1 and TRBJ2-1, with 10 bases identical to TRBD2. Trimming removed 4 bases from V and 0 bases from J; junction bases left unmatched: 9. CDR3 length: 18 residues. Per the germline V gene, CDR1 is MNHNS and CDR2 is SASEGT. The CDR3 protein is CASSAASGGLSSYNEQFF. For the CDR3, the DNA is TGTGCCAGCAGTGCGGCTAGCGGGGGTCTTAGCTCCTACAATGAGCAGTTCTTC.

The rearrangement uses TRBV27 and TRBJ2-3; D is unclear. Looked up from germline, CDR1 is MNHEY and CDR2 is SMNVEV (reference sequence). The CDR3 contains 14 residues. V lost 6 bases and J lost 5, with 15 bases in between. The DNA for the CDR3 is TGTGCCAGCAGAAATACGGTGATCAAAGATACGCAGTATTTT. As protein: CASRNTVIKDTQYF.

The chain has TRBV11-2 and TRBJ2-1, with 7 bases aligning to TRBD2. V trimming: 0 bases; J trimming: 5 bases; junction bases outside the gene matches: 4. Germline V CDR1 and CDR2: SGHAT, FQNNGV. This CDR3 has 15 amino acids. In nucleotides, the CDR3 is TGTGCCAGCAGCTTAGAAGCGGGATTCAACAATGAGCAGTTCTTC. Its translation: CASSLEAGFNNEQFF. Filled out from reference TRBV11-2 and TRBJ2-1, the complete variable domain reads EAGVAQSPRYKIIEKRQSVAFWCNPISGHATLYWYQQILGQGPKLLIQFQNNGVVDDSQLPKDRFSAERLKGVDSTLKIQPAKLEDSAVYLCASSLEAGFNNEQFFGPGTRLTVL.

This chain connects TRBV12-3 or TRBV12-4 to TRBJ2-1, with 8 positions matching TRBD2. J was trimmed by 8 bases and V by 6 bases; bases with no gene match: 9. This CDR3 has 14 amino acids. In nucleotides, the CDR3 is TGTGCCAGCAGCGTCGCGAGCGGGAGCTATGAGCAGTTCTTC. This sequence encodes CASSVASGSYEQFF.

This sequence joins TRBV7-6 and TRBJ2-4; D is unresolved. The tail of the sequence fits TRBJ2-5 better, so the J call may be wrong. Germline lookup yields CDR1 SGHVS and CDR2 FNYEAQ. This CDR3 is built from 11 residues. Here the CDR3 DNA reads TGTGCCAGCAGCCTGCAAGAGACCCAGTACTTC. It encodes CASSLQETQYF.

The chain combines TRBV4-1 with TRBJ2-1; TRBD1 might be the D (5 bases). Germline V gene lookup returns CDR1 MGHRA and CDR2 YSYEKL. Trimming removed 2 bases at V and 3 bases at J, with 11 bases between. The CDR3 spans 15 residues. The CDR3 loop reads CASSQLQGLYNEQFF. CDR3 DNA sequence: TGCGCCAGCAGCCAACTCCAGGGCCTCTACAATGAGCAGTTCTTC.

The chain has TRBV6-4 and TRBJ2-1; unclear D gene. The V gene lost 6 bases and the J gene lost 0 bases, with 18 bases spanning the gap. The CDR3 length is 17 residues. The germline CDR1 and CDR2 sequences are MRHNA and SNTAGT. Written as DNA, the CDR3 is TGTGCCAGCAGACCGAAAGAAACAGAAAGCTCCTACAATGAGCAGTTCTTC. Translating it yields CASRPKETESSYNEQFF.

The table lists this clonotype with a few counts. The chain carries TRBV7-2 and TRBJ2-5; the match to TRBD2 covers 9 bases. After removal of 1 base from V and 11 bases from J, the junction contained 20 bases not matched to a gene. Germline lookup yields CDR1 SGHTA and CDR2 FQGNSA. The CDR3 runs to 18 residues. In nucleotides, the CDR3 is TGTGCCAGCAGCTTAGAGCCTCTCATACAACTAGCGGGCTTTGAGCAGTACTTC. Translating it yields CASSLEPLIQLAGFEQYF.

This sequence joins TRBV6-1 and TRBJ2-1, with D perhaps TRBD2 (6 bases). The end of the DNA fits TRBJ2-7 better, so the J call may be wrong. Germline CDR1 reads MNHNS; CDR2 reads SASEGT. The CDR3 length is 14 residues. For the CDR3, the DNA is TGTGCCAGCAGGCCCCGGGACCCCGGCGGGGAACAGTACTTC. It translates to CASRPRDPGGEQYF.

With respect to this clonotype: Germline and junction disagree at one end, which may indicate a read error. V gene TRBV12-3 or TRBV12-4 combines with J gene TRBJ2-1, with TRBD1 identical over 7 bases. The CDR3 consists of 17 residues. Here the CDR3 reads CASTPGKGAVPLNAQFF. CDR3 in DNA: TGTGCCAGCACTCCGGGGAAGGGGGCGGTGCCTTTAAATGCGCAGTTCTTC.

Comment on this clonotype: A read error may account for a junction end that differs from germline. The CDR3 bases are TGTGCCAGCAGTGAAGCGGGCGGGGGGAGCGGGGCCCAAGATACGCAGTATTTC. Translation: CASSEAGGGSGAQDTQYF. The V call is TRBV6-1, the J call TRBJ2-4, with TRBD2 matching 8 bases. The CDR3 has 18 residues. The germline gives CDR1 MNHNS, CDR2 SASEGT.

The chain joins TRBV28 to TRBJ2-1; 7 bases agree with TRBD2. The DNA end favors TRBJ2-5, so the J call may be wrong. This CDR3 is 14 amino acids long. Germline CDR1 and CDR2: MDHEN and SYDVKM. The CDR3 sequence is CASKTGGFQETQYF. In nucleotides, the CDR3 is TGTGCCAGCAAAACCGGGGGGTTCCAAGAGACCCAGTACTTC.

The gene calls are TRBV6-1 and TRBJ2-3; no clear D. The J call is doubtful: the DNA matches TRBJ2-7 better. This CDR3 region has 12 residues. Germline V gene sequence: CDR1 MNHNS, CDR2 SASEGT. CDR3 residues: CASRTITDEQYF. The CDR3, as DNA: TGTGCCAGCAGGACGATCACAGATGAGCAGTACTTC.

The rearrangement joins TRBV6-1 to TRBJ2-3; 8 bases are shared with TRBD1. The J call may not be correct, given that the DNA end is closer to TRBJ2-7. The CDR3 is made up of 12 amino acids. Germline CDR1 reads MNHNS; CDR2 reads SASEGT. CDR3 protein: CASSDTGTGQYF. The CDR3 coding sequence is TGTGCCAGCAGTGATACCGGGACAGGGCAGTACTTC.

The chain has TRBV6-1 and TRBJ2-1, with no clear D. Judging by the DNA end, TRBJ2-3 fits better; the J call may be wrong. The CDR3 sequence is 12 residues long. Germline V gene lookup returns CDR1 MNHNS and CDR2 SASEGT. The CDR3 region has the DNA TGTGCCAGCTGGGTGAGCAACGATGAGCAGTATTTT. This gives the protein CASWVSNDEQYF.

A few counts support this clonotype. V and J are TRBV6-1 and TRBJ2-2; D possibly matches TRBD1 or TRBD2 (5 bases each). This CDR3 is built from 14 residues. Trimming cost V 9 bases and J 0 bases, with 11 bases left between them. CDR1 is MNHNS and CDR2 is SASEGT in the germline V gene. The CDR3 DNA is TGTGCCAGTCGGGACGGACCGAACACCGGGGAGCTGTTTTTT. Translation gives CASRDGPNTGELFF.

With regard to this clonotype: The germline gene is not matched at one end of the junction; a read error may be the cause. The CDR3 sequence: CASRFRLGGSARDTQYF. The CDR3 coding sequence is TGTGCCAGCAGATTTCGTCTGGGCGGGAGCGCCAGAGATACGCAGTATTTC. The rearrangement links TRBV6-1 to TRBJ2-3, with TRBD2 identical over 7 bases. CDR1 and CDR2 from the germline V gene are MNHNS and SASEGT. This CDR3 has 17 amino acids.